A selection of T cell receptor beta chains follows, all from one sample in a study of cytomegalovirus exposure and HLA in healthy donors. Only in-frame clones appear in the TCRdb table, and some are missing; sequencing was by immunoSEQ multiplex PCR. The sample shows 180,000 or so clones, 70% to 80% of them seen only once. Sequencing used PBMCs. Receptor source: a man aged 18 to 35 in good health and CMV-seronegative. Both conserved end residues are part of each CDR3. The D gene is left open where the match is weak. Part of the rows lack a size; the others show once, few, many or a class for expanded clones.

clone size: .
D gene: .
J gene: TRBJ2-5
V gene: TRBV4-2
CDR3 DNA: TGTGCCAGCAGCCAAGGGGGAGACAAGCAGACCCAGTACTTC
CDR3 protein: CASSQGGDKQTQYF

clone size: .
D gene: TRBD2
J gene: TRBJ2-6
V gene: TRBV27
CDR3 DNA: TGTGCCAGCAGTTCATGGACTAGCGGGCTAAGCTCTGGGGCCAACGTCCTGACTTTC
CDR3 protein: CASSSWTSGLSSGANVLTF

clone size: .
D gene: .
J gene: TRBJ1-2
V gene: TRBV7-9
CDR3 DNA: TGTGCCAGCAGCCCTGTAATGGCTCGGCAGGGGAGTAACTATGGCTACACCTTC
CDR3 protein: CASSPVMARQGSNYGYTF

clone size: .
D gene: TRBD1
J gene: TRBJ1-1
V gene: TRBV7-2
CDR3 DNA: TGTGCCAGCATCCTCTTGCCCGCCAGGGGGTCCACTGAAGCTTTCTTT
CDR3 protein: CASILLPARGSTEAFF

clone size: .
D gene: .
J gene: TRBJ2-3
V gene: TRBV5-4
CDR3 DNA: TGTGCCAGCAGCTTTAGGGGGAACACAGATACGCAGTATTTT
CDR3 protein: CASSFRGNTDTQYF

clone size: .
D gene: TRBD1
J gene: TRBJ1-1
V gene: TRBV5-6
CDR3 DNA: TGTGCCAGCAGCTTGGGTCCGACAGGGGCAGCGAACACTGAAGCTTTCTTT
CDR3 protein: CASSLGPTGAANTEAFF

clone size: .
D gene: .
J gene: TRBJ1-2
V gene: TRBV6-1
CDR3 DNA: TGTGCCAGCAGTGAAGTGGGTCAGAAACCGGGGGATGGCTACACCTTC
CDR3 protein: CASSEVGQKPGDGYTF

clone size: .
D gene: TRBD2
J gene: TRBJ2-5
V gene: TRBV13
CDR3 DNA: TGTGCCAGCAGCGGACAAACTAGCGGGAGTTCCGAGACCCAGTACTTC
CDR3 protein: CASSGQTSGSSETQYF

clone size: .
D gene: .
J gene: TRBJ1-5
V gene: TRBV27
CDR3 DNA: TGTGCCAGCAGTTCGCAGGATAGCAATCAGCCCCAGCATTTT
CDR3 protein: CASSSQDSNQPQHF

clone size: .
D gene: .
J gene: TRBJ2-5
V gene: TRBV18
CDR3 DNA: TGTGCCAGCTCACCGGGAGCAGACAGGAGACAAGAGACCCAGTACTTC
CDR3 protein: CASSPGADRRQETQYF

clone size: .
D gene: TRBD1
J gene: TRBJ2-7
V gene: TRBV13
CDR3 DNA: TGTGCCAGCAGCCCGACAGGGTCCTACGAGCAGTACTTC
CDR3 protein: CASSPTGSYEQYF

clone size: .
D gene: TRBD1
J gene: TRBJ1-2
V gene: TRBV7-9
CDR3 DNA: TGTGCCAGCACGACAGGGACAAGGATCAATGGCTACACCTTC
CDR3 protein: CASTTGTRINGYTF

clone size: .
D gene: .
J gene: TRBJ2-2
V gene: TRBV11-1
CDR3 DNA: TGTGCCAGCAGCCAACGGTTCCGCCTGGACTCCTCGAACACCGGGGAGCTGTTTTTT
CDR3 protein: CASSQRFRLDSSNTGELFF

clone size: .
D gene: TRBD1
J gene: TRBJ1-2
V gene: TRBV5-4
CDR3 DNA: TGTGCCAGCAGCTCGCCGGGACAGGACTTCTTTGGCTACACCTTC
CDR3 protein: CASSSPGQDFFGYTF

clone size: few
D gene: TRBD2
J gene: TRBJ2-6
V gene: TRBV5-6
CDR3 DNA: TGTGCCAGCAGCCCCGGGAGGGGGAGGTCTGGGGCCAACGTCCTGACTTTC
CDR3 protein: CASSPGRGRSGANVLTF

clone size: .
D gene: TRBD2
J gene: TRBJ2-3
V gene: TRBV7-8
CDR3 DNA: TGTGCCAGCAGCCCGAGGATGAGCGGGAGGACCACAGATACGCAGTATTTT
CDR3 protein: CASSPRMSGRTTDTQYF

clone size: .
D gene: .
J gene: TRBJ2-2
V gene: TRBV4-3
CDR3 DNA: TGCGCCAGCAGCCAAGAGACTTACGGCGGGGAGCTGTTTTTT
CDR3 protein: CASSQETYGGELFF

clone size: .
D gene: TRBD1
J gene: TRBJ1-1
V gene: TRBV6-5
CDR3 DNA: TGTGCCAGCAGTTACCTTGTAGGGGGCGGTACTGAAGCTTTCTTT
CDR3 protein: CASSYLVGGGTEAFF

clone size: .
D gene: .
J gene: TRBJ2-3
V gene: TRBV7-6
CDR3 DNA: TGTGCCAGCAGCTTAGCGGGACTGGTCACAGATACGCAGTATTTT
CDR3 protein: CASSLAGLVTDTQYF

clone size: .
D gene: TRBD2
J gene: TRBJ2-7
V gene: TRBV5-1
CDR3 DNA: TGCGCCAGCAGGACTAGCGGGGGCTACGAGCAGTACTTC
CDR3 protein: CASRTSGGYEQYF

clone size: few
D gene: .
J gene: TRBJ2-7
V gene: TRBV9
CDR3 DNA: TGTGCCAGCAGCGTAGCTTACAGGGCGGCTCTATACGAGCAGTACTTC
CDR3 protein: CASSVAYRAALYEQYF

clone size: .
D gene: TRBD2
J gene: TRBJ2-5
V gene: TRBV9
CDR3 DNA: TGTGCCAGCAGCGTAGCGGGAGGCTCAGAGACCCAGTACTTC
CDR3 protein: CASSVAGGSETQYF

clone size: once
D gene: .
J gene: TRBJ2-7
V gene: TRBV19
CDR3 DNA: TGTGCCAGTAGTATAGGCGGACTGTACGAGCAGTACTTC
CDR3 protein: CASSIGGLYEQYF

clone size: few
D gene: .
J gene: TRBJ1-1
V gene: TRBV6-1
CDR3 DNA: TGTGCCAGCAGCGACCTTACGGGGGGCCACACTGAAGCTTTCTTT
CDR3 protein: CASSDLTGGHTEAFF

clone size: .
D gene: TRBD2
J gene: TRBJ2-3
V gene: TRBV6-4
CDR3 DNA: TGTGCCAGCAGTGACCTCCCCTTCAGCGGGGGCGGCGCAGATACGCAGTATTTT
CDR3 protein: CASSDLPFSGGGADTQYF

clone size: .
D gene: .
J gene: TRBJ1-1
V gene: TRBV30
CDR3 DNA: TGTGCCTGGAGCGGCAGGGCCTTATTAGCAATGAACACTGAAGCTTTCTTT
CDR3 protein: CAWSGRALLAMNTEAFF

clone size: once
D gene: .
J gene: TRBJ2-7
V gene: TRBV6-1
CDR3 DNA: TGTGCCAGCACTGACAGCTACGAGCAGTACTTC
CDR3 protein: CASTDSYEQYF

clone size: .
D gene: TRBD2
J gene: TRBJ2-1
V gene: TRBV19
CDR3 DNA: TGTGCCAGTAGTCCCAAACCCCTAGCGGCCAGCTCCTACAATGAGCAGTTCTTC
CDR3 protein: CASSPKPLAASSYNEQFF